The following is a T cell receptor beta chain sequence with its context. The data are from a study of shared clonotypes between healthy human individuals. CDR3 length: 16 residues. The V segment lost 2 bases and the J segment 5 bases; nucleotides outside the gene matches: 10. Germline V CDR1 and CDR2: SGHDT, YYEEEE. The data were produced by immunoSEQ multiplex PCR, yet TCRdb's version contains in-frame clones alone and is incomplete. The table lists about 2.3 million clones, 85% to 95% of them singletons, with about 0.41% in the top ten. The rearrangement links TRBV5-6 to TRBJ1-2, with 9 bases fitting TRBD1. The sample was naive CD4+ T cells from PBMCs. Sample subset: CD45RA+ positively selected. The clonotype comes from a man younger than 30 in good health. Some clones in this sample may be carry-over from other donors' samples. Here the CDR3 reads CASSFLYRGPLYGYTF. The CDR3 DNA sequence: TGTGCCAGCAGCTTCCTTTACAGGGGGCCGTTATATGGCTACACCTTC.